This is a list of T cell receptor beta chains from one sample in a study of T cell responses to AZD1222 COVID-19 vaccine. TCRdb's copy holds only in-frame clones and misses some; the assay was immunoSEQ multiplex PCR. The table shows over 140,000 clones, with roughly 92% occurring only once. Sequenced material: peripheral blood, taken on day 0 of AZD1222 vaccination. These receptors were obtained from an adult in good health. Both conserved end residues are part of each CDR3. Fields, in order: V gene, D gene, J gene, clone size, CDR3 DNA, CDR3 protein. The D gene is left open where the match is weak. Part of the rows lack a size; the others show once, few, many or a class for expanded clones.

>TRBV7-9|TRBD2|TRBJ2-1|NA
TGTGCCAGCAGCCCTCCCTCCGGGACTAGTCCCAATGAGCAGTTCTTC
CASSPPSGTSPNEQFF
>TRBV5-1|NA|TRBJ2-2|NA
TGCGCCAGCAGCTTGGCCTTGGGGGTGAACACCGGGGAGCTGTTTTTT
CASSLALGVNTGELFF
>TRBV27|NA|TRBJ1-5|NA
TGTGCCAGCAGTTTTGGCAGGGGCAGTCAGCCCCAGCATTTT
CASSFGRGSQPQHF
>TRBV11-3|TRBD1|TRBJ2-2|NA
TGTGCCAGCAGCTTAGGACAGGGCCCGTCGGACGGGGAGCTGTTTTTT
CASSLGQGPSDGELFF
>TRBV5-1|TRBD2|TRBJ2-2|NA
TGCGCCAGCAGCCCGGCGGCCAGCGGGGGGTACACCGGGGAGCTGTTTTTT
CASSPAASGGYTGELFF
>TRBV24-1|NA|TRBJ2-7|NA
TGTGCCACCCCTATGTCCGAGCAGTACTTC
CATPMSEQYF
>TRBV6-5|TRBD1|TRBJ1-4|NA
TGTGCCAGCAGTTACGGGACAGGGTATGAAAAACTGTTTTTT
CASSYGTGYEKLFF
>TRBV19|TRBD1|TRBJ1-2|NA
TGTGCCAGTAGTATAGACGGGACAGGGAAGAGAAACTATGGCTACACCTTC
CASSIDGTGKRNYGYTF
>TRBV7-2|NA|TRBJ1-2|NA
TGTGCCAGCAGCTTAGAAGACCCCCGTTTAGGAGATGGCTACACCTTC
CASSLEDPRLGDGYTF
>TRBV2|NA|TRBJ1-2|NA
TGTGCCAGCAGTGAAGGGGCTTTGGACTATGGCTACACCTTC
CASSEGALDYGYTF
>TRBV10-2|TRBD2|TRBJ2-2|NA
TGCGCCAGCAGTGCTAGCGGTAACACCGGGGAGCTGTTTTTT
CASSASGNTGELFF
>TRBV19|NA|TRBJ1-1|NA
TGTGCCAGTAGTCCCCAGGGGCGGGGAAACACTGAAGCTTTCTTT
CASSPQGRGNTEAFF
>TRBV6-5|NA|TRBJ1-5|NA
TGTGCCAGCAGTCCCCGGGGGGAGGGGTATCAGCCCCAGCATTTT
CASSPRGEGYQPQHF
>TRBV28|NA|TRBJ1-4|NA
TGTGCCAGCAGATCCCCGACGGGTGATGAAAAACTGTTTTTT
CASRSPTGDEKLFF
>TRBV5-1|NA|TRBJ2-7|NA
TGCGCCAGCAGCTTGGAGCGCAGGGTCTACGAGCAGTACTTC
CASSLERRVYEQYF
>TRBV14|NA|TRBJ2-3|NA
TGTGCCAGCAGCCAACGACAGTACTCAGATACGCAGTATTTT
CASSQRQYSDTQYF
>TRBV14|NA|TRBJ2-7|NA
TGTGCCAGCAGCCAAGACTACCGTTACTACGAGCAGTACTTC
CASSQDYRYYEQYF
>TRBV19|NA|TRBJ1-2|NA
TGTGCCAGTAGTACTCTGGACAGATACTATGGCTACACCTTC
CASSTLDRYYGYTF
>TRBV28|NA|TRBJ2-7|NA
TGTGCCAGCAGTCTCAGGGTGGGCGAGCAGTACTTC
CASSLRVGEQYF
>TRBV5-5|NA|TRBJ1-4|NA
TGTGCCAGCAGCCCGTTAATCCTAAGGGGTGAAAAACTGTTTTTT
CASSPLILRGEKLFF
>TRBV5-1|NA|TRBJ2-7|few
TGCGCCAGCAGCCAGAGTAGGTCAGGGCTTGACGAGCAGTACTTC
CASSQSRSGLDEQYF
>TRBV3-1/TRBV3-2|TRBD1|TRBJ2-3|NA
TGTGCCAGCAGCGACAGGGTTGGAGATACGCAGTATTTT
CASSDRVGDTQYF
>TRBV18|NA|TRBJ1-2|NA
TGTGCCAGCTCACCTATGGACGGGGGCTATGGCTACACCTTC
CASSPMDGGYGYTF
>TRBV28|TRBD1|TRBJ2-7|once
TGTGCCAGCAGTGGATCCCTTCGGACAGGGATTAGCTACGAGCAGTACTTC
CASSGSLRTGISYEQYF
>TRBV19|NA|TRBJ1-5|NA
TGTGCCAGTAGTATCACCAGATTCAATCAGCCCCAGCATTTT
CASSITRFNQPQHF
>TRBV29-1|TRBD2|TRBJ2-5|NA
TGCAGCGTTGAGGGGAGGGAGGTAGAGACCCAGTACTTC
CSVEGREVETQYF
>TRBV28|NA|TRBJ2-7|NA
TGTGCCAGCAGTGCTCCCGGGACTGGAACCTACGAGCAGTACTTC
CASSAPGTGTYEQYF
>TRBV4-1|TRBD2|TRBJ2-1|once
TGCGCCAGCAGGCCCACTAGCGGGACGCACAATGAGCAGTTCTTC
CASRPTSGTHNEQFF
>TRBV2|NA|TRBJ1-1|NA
TGTGCCAGCAGTGAATATCGTGGCAGATTAGAAGCTTTCTTT
CASSEYRGRLEAFF
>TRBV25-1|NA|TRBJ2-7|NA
TGTGCCAGCAGTGACCCTCTTGGGGATTCCTACGAGCAGTACTTC
CASSDPLGDSYEQYF
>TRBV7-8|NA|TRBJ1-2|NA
TGTGCCAGCAGTCCAACTACAGGCGGCTATGGCTACACCTTC
CASSPTTGGYGYTF
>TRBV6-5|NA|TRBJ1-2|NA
TGTGCCAGCAGGCGTAGCTTACAGGGCTATGGCTACACCTTC
CASRRSLQGYGYTF
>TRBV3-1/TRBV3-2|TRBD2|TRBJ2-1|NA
TGTGCCAGCAGTAATAGCGGGAGGGCCGTCTACAATGAGCAGTTCTTC
CASSNSGRAVYNEQFF
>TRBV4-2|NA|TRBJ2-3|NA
TGTGCCAGCAGCCAAGGGACGGGTGGCACAGATACGCAGTATTTT
CASSQGTGGTDTQYF
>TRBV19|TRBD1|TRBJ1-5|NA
TGTGCCAGTAGCCCACAGGGGGCGGGGGATCAGCCCCAGCATTTT
CASSPQGAGDQPQHF
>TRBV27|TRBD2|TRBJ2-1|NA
TGTGCCAGCAGTTATGGTTCCGGGGGCGGTGGGACTAGCTATGAGCAGTTCTTC
CASSYGSGGGGTSYEQFF
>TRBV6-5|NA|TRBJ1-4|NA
TGTGCCAGCAGATATCATGCAACTAATGAAAAACTGTTTTTT
CASRYHATNEKLFF
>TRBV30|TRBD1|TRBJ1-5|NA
TGTGCCTGGAGTCCTTCAGGGACAGAGAATAGCAATCAGCCCCAGCATTTT
CAWSPSGTENSNQPQHF
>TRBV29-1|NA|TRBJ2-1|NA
TGCAGCGTTTGTCCCACGTTGGTCCTCAGCTCCTACAATGAGCAGTTCTTC
CSVCPTLVLSSYNEQFF
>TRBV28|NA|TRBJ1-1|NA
TGTGCCAGCAGTTTCGGGCAGGGCTGGGCTGAAGCTTTCTTT
CASSFGQGWAEAFF
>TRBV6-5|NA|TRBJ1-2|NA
TGTGCCAGCAGTCGGGGGGCACTTCTGTATGGCTACACCTTC
CASSRGALLYGYTF
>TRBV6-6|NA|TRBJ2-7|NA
TGTGCCAGCACCCAATGGGGGGGCACCTACGAGCAGTACTTC
CASTQWGGTYEQYF
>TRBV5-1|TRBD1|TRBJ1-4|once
TGCGCCAGCAGCCCGCCGACAGGGCTAGGTGAAAAACTGTTTTTT
CASSPPTGLGEKLFF
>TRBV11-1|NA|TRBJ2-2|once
TGTGCCAGCAGCTTAGCCGGACCCGGGGCGGCCGGGGAGCTGTTTTTT
CASSLAGPGAAGELFF
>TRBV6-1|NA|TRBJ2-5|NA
TGTGCCAGCAGTGTTACCCCGGCTGGGACAAGTCAAGAGACCCAGTACTTC
CASSVTPAGTSQETQYF
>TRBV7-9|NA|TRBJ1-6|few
TGTGCCAGCAGCTTTTGGGGACGCAATAATTCACCCCTCCACTTT
CASSFWGRNNSPLHF
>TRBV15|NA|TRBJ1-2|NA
TGTGCCACCAGCAGAGAGCAGGTTTTCTATGGCTACACCTTC
CATSREQVFYGYTF
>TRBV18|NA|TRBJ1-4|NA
TGTGCCAGCTCAACGGCGGTGCATGAAAAACTGTTTTTT
CASSTAVHEKLFF
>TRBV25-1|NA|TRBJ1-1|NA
TGTGCCAGCAGTGAATCGGGGTCGATGAACACTGAAGCTTTCTTT
CASSESGSMNTEAFF
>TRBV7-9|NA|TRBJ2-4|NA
TGTGCCAGCAGCCATAGTGGCCTGCCTGAGGACATTCAGTACTTC
CASSHSGLPEDIQYF
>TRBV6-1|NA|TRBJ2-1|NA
TGTGCCAGCAGTGAATCGCCTGATGAGCAGTTCTTC
CASSESPDEQFF
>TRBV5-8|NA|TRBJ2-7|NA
TGTGCCAGCAGCTTGGTGGTAGGGGCAAACGAGCAGTACTTC
CASSLVVGANEQYF
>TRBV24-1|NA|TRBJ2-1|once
TGTGCCACCAGTGATCCAGGGGTTCCCTACAATGAGCAGTTCTTC
CATSDPGVPYNEQFF
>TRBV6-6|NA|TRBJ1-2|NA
TGTGCCAGCAGTCAATCGGGGGAGACTGGCTACACCTTC
CASSQSGETGYTF